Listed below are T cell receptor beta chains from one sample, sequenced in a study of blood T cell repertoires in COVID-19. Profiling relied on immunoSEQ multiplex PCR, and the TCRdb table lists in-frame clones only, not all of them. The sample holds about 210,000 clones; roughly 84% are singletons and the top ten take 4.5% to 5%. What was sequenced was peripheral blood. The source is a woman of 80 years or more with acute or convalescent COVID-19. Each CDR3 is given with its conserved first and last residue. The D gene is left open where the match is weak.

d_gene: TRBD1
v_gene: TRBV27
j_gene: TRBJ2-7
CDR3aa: CASSSPTDRGYFYEQYF
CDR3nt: TGTGCCAGCAGTTCCCCTACGGACAGGGGATATTTCTACGAGCAGTACTTC

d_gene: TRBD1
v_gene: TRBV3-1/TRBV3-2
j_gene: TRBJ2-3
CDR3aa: CASSQDTGAGTDTQYF
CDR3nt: TGTGCCAGCAGCCAAGATACAGGGGCTGGCACAGATACGCAGTATTTT

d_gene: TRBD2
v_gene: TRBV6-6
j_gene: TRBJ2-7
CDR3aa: CASSPIGLAGIYEQYF
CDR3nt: TGTGCCAGCAGTCCCATCGGACTAGCGGGAATCTACGAGCAGTACTTC

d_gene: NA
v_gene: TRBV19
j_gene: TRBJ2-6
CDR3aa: CASNGQGANVLTF
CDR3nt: TGTGCCAGTAACGGACAGGGGGCCAACGTCCTGACTTTC

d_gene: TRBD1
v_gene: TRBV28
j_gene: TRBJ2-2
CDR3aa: CASSLLRGQGTGELFF
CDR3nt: TGTGCCAGCAGTTTATTGCGGGGACAGGGCACCGGGGAGCTGTTTTTT

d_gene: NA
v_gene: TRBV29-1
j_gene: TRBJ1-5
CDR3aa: CSVRVGSNQPQHF
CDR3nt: TGCAGCGTTCGGGTCGGCAGCAATCAGCCCCAGCATTTT

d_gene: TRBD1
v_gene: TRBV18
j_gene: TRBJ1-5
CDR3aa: CASSPVRTGSYNQPQHF
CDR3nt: TGTGCCAGCTCACCCGTTAGGACAGGGAGTTACAATCAGCCCCAGCATTTT

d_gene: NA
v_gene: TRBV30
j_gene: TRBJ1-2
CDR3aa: CASPGSNGYTF
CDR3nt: TGTGCCTCTCCGGGATCGAATGGCTACACCTTC

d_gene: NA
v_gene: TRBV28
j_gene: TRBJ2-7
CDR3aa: CASSLLSYEQYF
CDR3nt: TGTGCCAGCAGTTTACTCAGCTACGAGCAGTACTTC

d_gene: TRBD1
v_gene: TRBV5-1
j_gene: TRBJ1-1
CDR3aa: CASSAGTENTEAFF
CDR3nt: TGCGCCAGCAGCGCCGGGACAGAGAACACTGAAGCTTTCTTT

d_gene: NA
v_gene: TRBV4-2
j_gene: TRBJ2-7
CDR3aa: CASSREDSQFVYEQYF
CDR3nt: TGTGCCAGCAGCCGAGAGGACTCCCAGTTCGTTTACGAGCAGTACTTC

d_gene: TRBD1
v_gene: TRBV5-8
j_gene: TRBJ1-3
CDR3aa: CASSQTGASGNTIYF
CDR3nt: TGTGCCAGCAGCCAGACAGGGGCCTCTGGAAACACCATATATTTT

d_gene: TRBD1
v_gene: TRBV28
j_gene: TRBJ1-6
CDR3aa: CASSKVWGQRPLGAPLHF
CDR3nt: TGTGCCAGCTCGAAGGTCTGGGGACAGCGGCCGTTGGGGGCACCCCTCCACTTT

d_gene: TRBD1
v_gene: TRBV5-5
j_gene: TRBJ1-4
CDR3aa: CASSSGTVATNEKLFF
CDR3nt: TGTGCCAGCAGCTCCGGGACAGTTGCAACTAATGAAAAACTGTTTTTT